The 2 T cell receptor beta chains below were found in one sample sequenced in a study of T cell changes during pregnancy in multiple sclerosis. TCRdb keeps only in-frame clones here, not all; method: immunoSEQ multiplex PCR. The sample comprises over 25,000 clones, about nine tenths of which are singletons, and less than 5% rests with the top ten. The sample here was CD8+ T cells from peripheral blood mononuclear cells, taken in the second trimester of pregnancy. The origin of the receptors is a female donor in good health, enrolled as a control in a pregnancy study.

The chain employs TRBV5-5 and TRBJ1-1, with D uncertain. CDR3 length equals 14 residues. Deletions cut 3 bases from V and 1 base from J, with 10 bases between. CDR1 and CDR2 (germline): SGHKS, YYEKEE (reference sequence). For the CDR3, the DNA is TGTGCCAGCAGCTCCTCGTCGGGGAACACTGAAGCTTTCTTT. Its translation: CASSSSSGNTEAFF.

The CDR3 reads CATSRGGGDTQYF. CDR3 DNA: TGTGCCACCAGCAGAGGGGGAGGAGATACGCAGTATTTT. This chain links TRBV15 with TRBJ2-3; the D gene is possibly TRBD2 (6 bases). The CDR3 is 13 amino acids. Trimming cost V 1 base and J 5 bases, with 7 bases left between them. CDR1 LNHNV and CDR2 YYDKDF come from the germline V gene (reference sequence).